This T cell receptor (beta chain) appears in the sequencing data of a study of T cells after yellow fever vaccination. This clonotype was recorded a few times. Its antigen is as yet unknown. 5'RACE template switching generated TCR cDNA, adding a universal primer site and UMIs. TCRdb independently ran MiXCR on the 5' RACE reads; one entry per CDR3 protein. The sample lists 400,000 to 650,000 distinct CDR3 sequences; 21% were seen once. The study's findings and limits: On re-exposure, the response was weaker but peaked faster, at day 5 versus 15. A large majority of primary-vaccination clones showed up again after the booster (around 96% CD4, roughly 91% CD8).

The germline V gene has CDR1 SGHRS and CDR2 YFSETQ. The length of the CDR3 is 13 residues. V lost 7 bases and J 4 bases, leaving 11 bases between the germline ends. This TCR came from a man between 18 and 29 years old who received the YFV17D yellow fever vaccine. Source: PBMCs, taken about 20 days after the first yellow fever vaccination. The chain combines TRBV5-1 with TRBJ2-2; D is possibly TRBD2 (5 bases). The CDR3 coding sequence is TGCGCCAGCTACGGACTGAGCACCGGGGAGCTGTTTTTT. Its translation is CASYGLSTGELFF.